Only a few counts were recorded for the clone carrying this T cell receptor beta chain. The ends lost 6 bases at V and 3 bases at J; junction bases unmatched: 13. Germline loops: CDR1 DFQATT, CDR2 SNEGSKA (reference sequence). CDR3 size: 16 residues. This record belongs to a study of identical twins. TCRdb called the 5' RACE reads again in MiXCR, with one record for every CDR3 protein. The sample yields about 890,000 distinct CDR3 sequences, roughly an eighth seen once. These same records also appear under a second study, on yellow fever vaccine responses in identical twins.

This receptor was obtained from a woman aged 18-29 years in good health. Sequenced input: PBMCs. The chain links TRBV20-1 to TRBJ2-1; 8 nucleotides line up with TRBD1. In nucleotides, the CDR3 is TGCAGTGCCACCCTGTTTACAGGGGGGATCTACAATGAGCAGTTCTTC. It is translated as CSATLFTGGIYNEQFF.